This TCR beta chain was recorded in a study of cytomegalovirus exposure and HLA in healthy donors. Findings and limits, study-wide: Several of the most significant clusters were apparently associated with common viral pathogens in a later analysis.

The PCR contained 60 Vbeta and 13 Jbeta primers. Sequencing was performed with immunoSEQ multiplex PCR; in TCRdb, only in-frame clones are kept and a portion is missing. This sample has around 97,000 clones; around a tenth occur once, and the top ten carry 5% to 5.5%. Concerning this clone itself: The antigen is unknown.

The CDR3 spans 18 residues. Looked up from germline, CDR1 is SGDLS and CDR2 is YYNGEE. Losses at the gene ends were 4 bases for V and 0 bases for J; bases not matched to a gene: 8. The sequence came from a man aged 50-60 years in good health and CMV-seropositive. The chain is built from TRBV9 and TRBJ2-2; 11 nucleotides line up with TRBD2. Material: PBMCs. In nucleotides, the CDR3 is TGTGCCAGCAGCTTCGGAGGACTAGCGGGTACGAACACCGGGGAGCTGTTTTTT. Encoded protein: CASSFGGLAGTNTGELFF.